This is a list of T cell receptor beta chains from one sample in a study of regulatory T cells in long-lasting Graves disease. TCRdb used MiXCR to reprocess the multiplex PCR reads, holding one entry per CDR3 protein. This sample has roughly 380,000 distinct CDR3 sequences, with approximately 16% found just once. This sample was also put to use in a study of T cells in Graves' hyperthyroidism and ophthalmopathy.

Sequenced material: peripheral blood mononuclear cells (PBMCs), taken at new diagnosis, from a patient treated with antithyroid drugs. The receptors were gathered from a middle-aged man with Graves disease. The conserved cysteine and the conserved F or W are not part of the CDR3 here.

12	TRBV6-2/TRBV6-3	TRBJ2-7	ARYRTQRTYEQY
12	TRBV7-9	TRBJ1-3	ASSEKRSGNTIY
16	TRBV4-2	TRBJ1-5	ASSQRPGQGNSNQPQH
10	TRBV2	TRBJ1-6	ASRGEVPPLH
14	TRBV6-1	TRBJ2-7	ASSARLATSDYEQY
13	TRBV12-3/TRBV12-4	TRBJ2-2	ASRPAGTATGELF
12	TRBV5-1	TRBJ1-1	ASSSLDTNTEAF
12	TRBV5-1	TRBJ2-7	ASSWGQGPYEQY
12	TRBV5-1	TRBJ2-3	ASSLGGITDTQY
14	TRBV5-1	TRBJ2-7	ASSPNLRHITYEQY
14	TRBV2	TRBJ2-1	ASKRRAGGLYNEQF
12	TRBV11-3	TRBJ1-6	ASSLESYNSPLH
11	TRBV2	TRBJ2-2	ASSRPIQGELF
12	TRBV5-1	TRBJ2-5	ASSPWTDSETQY
15	TRBV2	TRBJ2-1	ASSEALQGGILNEQF
11	TRBV12-3/TRBV12-4	TRBJ2-7	ASSFQGNYEQY
13	TRBV4-2	TRBJ2-2	ASSIRDSITGELF
12	TRBV7-9	TRBJ2-1	ASSPGESYNEQF
15	TRBV3-1	TRBJ2-1	ASSQLVGQQRRNEQF
14	TRBV5-1	TRBJ2-6	ASSPDRGAGANVLT
15	TRBV3-1	TRBJ2-2	ASSQGISSADTGELF
11	TRBV5-4	TRBJ1-1	ASSAGGWTEAF
12	TRBV20-1	TRBJ1-5	SATGGKGNQPQH
12	TRBV12-3/TRBV12-4	TRBJ1-6	ASTRGRNNSPLH
14	TRBV5-4	TRBJ1-6	ASSLEEGAYNSPLH
14	TRBV6-5	TRBJ2-3	ASSYAQGVWADTQY
10	TRBV6-1	TRBJ2-2	ASSTRGWELF
14	TRBV28	TRBJ2-7	ASSFGWEGTSYEQY
10	TRBV10-3	TRBJ1-1	AIKTATTGAF
14	TRBV10-3	TRBJ2-7	AISGGTSGGTYEQY
14	TRBV6-4	TRBJ2-6	ASSLLGGPGANVLT
13	TRBV12-3/TRBV12-4	TRBJ1-5	ASSLGAVRDQPQH
11	TRBV29-1	TRBJ2-7	SGGSGQSAEQY
14	TRBV5-4	TRBJ1-6	ASSLGASSYNSPLH
13	TRBV29-1	TRBJ2-6	SVERDSSGANVLT
13	TRBV7-6	TRBJ2-1	ASSPSSGGVNEQF
11	TRBV5-1	TRBJ1-5	ASSLEPDQPQH
11	TRBV2	TRBJ1-6	ASSENRGSPLH
10	TRBV24-1	TRBJ2-5	ATSGEKETQY
10	TRBV6-2/TRBV6-3	TRBJ2-7	ASSYSSYEQY
12	TRBV28	TRBJ1-2	ASSFLTGNYGYT
14	TRBV20-1	TRBJ2-5	SARVFGTGGGETQY
11	TRBV2	TRBJ2-1	ASSVGNYNEQF
12	TRBV7-8	TRBJ2-5	ASSLMVRGETQY
11	TRBV27	TRBJ1-2	ASRSAAAYGYT
10	TRBV29-1	TRBJ2-4	SAGQGKNIQY
14	TRBV3-1	TRBJ2-6	ASSQVGGTGANVLT
13	TRBV5-1	TRBJ2-3	ASSIGTGSTDTQY
12	TRBV20-1	TRBJ1-2	SALTGAVNYGYT
12	TRBV7-9	TRBJ2-5	ASSIWDSEETQY
16	TRBV5-1	TRBJ2-1	ASSLGLAGGLLYNEQF
11	TRBV18	TRBJ1-1	ASSRGKSTEAF
10	TRBV5-6	TRBJ1-4	ASSLDRQGLF
12	TRBV6-5	TRBJ1-1	ASSYGRADTEAF